Listed below are T cell receptor beta chains from one sample, sequenced in a study of shared clonotypes between healthy human individuals. This table comes from immunoSEQ multiplex PCR, and its TCRdb copy is limited to in-frame clones, with some not included. The table shows about 2.3 million clones, with approximately 90% occurring only once. Input material: naive CD4+ T cells from PBMCs. The source of these receptors is a man in his late teens or twenties in good health. Some clones in this sample may be carry-over from other donors' samples. Both conserved end residues are trimmed from each CDR3.

TRBJ1-2 | TRBV28 | ASSPAGGESGYT
TRBJ2-7 | TRBV5-4 | ASSLISHTARDRAYEQY
TRBJ2-7 | TRBV10-1 | ASSEVPGFSYEQY
TRBJ1-4 | TRBV7-9 | ASSLLAAGKLF
TRBJ2-5 | TRBV11-2 | ASSLTGGAIETQY
TRBJ2-7 | TRBV19 | ASRGSGGQGYYEQY
TRBJ2-7 | TRBV28 | ASTSKTGRSGEQY
TRBJ1-6 | TRBV28 | ATHESSYNSPLH
TRBJ2-2 | TRBV5-4 | ASSLGTQNTGELF
TRBJ1-5 | TRBV7-2 | ASSLAQSRDQPQH